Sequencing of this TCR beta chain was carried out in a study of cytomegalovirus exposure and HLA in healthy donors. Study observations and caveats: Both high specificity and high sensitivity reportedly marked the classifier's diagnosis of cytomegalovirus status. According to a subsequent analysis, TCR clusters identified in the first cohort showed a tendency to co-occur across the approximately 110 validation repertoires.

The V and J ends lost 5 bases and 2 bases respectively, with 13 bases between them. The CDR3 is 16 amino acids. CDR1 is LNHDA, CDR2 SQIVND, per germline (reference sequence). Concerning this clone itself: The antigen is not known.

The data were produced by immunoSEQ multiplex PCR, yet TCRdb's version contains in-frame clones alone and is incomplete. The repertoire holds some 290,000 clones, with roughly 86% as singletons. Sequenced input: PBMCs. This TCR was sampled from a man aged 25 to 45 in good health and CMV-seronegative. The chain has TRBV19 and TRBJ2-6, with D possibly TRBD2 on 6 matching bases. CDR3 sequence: CASSAYGGTGANVLTF. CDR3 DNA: TGTGCCAGTAGTGCTTACGGGGGAACTGGGGCCAACGTCCTGACTTTC.